These T cell receptor beta chains were read from a single sample in a study of T-cell reconstitution after alpha-beta-depleted transplantation in children. TCRdb redid the calling of the PCR reads with MiXCR, one entry per CDR3 protein. The table has 140,000 to 150,000 distinct CDR3 sequences, 8.8% seen once. The sample consisted of PBMCs, mostly from graft donor cells, taken 180 days after TCRalphabeta/CD19-depleted stem cell transplant. The source of these receptors is a female patient between 2 and 15 years old who had a stem cell transplant for congenital amegakaryocytic thrombocytopenia, so the T cells may come from the graft donor. CDR3s include the opening cysteine and the closing phenylalanine or tryptophan. Each record gives: D gene, clone size, J gene, V gene, CDR3 DNA, CDR3 protein. A D gene is named only where the DNA matches it firmly. Expanded clones are given a class, and other clones once, few, many or no size at all.

>TRBD2|many|TRBJ2-1|TRBV5-1
TGCGCCAGCAAACGACTAGCGGGGGGGCTTGGGTTGGATGAGCAGTTCTTC
CASKRLAGGLGLDEQFF
>-|many|TRBJ2-7|TRBV12-3/TRBV12-4
TGTGCCAGCAGTTTAGCCGACACCGCTGGGCAGTACTTC
CASSLADTAGQYF
>-|few|TRBJ1-5|TRBV12-3/TRBV12-4
TGTGCCAGCAGCTTCGGGGCTTGGGACGACCATAGCAATCAGCCCCAGCATTTT
CASSFGAWDDHSNQPQHF
>-|many|TRBJ2-1|TRBV20-1
TGCACCAACCGACTAGTAGGAGACAATGAGCAGTTCTTC
CTNRLVGDNEQFF
>-|many|TRBJ1-4|TRBV12-3/TRBV12-4
TGTGCCAGCAGTACAGGGTTCGGTGAAAAACTGTTTTTT
CASSTGFGEKLFF
>TRBD2|few|TRBJ2-5|TRBV4-1
TGCGCCAGCAGCGTCGGAACACTAGCGGAATTACTACAAGAGACCCAGTACTTC
CASSVGTLAELLQETQYF
>-|many|TRBJ2-3|TRBV5-1
TGCGCCAGCAGCTCGCTCCCCGGCACAGATACGCAGTATTTT
CASSSLPGTDTQYF
>TRBD1|many|TRBJ1-1|TRBV5-1
TGCGCCAGCAGCTTGTTCTGGGACAGGGGGCTTAGCACTGAAGCTTTCTTT
CASSLFWDRGLSTEAFF
>-|many|TRBJ2-7|TRBV11-2
TGTGCCAGCAGCTTCGGGATGGATGAGCAGTACTTC
CASSFGMDEQYF
>-|many|TRBJ2-2|TRBV28
TGTGCCAGCAGTTCCCCCTGGATGCAGGGAGGTGCCGGGGAGCTGTTTTTT
CASSSPWMQGGAGELFF
>-|many|TRBJ2-7|TRBV12-3/TRBV12-4
TGTGCCAGCAGTCCTCAGGGCCCTACCTACGAGCAGTACTTC
CASSPQGPTYEQYF
>TRBD2|many|TRBJ2-7|TRBV3-1
TGTGCCAGCAGCCAAGCTTCAGCGGGGGGGCCCTACGAGCAGTACTTC
CASSQASAGGPYEQYF
>-|many|TRBJ2-5|TRBV28
TGTGCCATCGGACCGGGAGCCTCTCTAGAGACCCAGTACTTC
CAIGPGASLETQYF
>-|many|TRBJ2-1|TRBV19
TGTGCCAGTAGCTTGACCGGACGGCCACTGGACAATGAGCAGTTCTTC
CASSLTGRPLDNEQFF
>TRBD1|-|TRBJ1-5|TRBV19
TGTGCCAGTAGCCTCGGGACAGGGGGCAATCAGCCCGAGCATTTT
CASSLGTGGNQPEHF
>-|many|TRBJ2-3|TRBV29-1
TGCAGCGTACCAACTAGCACTAGCACAGATACGCAGTATTTT
CSVPTSTSTDTQYF
>-|many|TRBJ2-5|TRBV5-4
TGTGCCAGCAGCATTACACCGGGACAACAAGAGACCCAGTACTTC
CASSITPGQQETQYF
>TRBD1|-|TRBJ2-1|TRBV29-1
TGCAGCGCTGGACAGGGAGTCAATGAGCAGTTCTTC
CSAGQGVNEQFF
>TRBD2|few|TRBJ2-2|TRBV28
TGTGCCAGCAGGTCGACTAGCGCGGAGCTGTTTTTT
CASRSTSAELFF
>TRBD1|few|TRBJ2-2|TRBV18
TGTGCCAGCTCACCGAACCGGGACAGGGGTTTCGCCGGGGAGCTGTTTTTT
CASSPNRDRGFAGELFF
>-|many|TRBJ1-1|TRBV12-3/TRBV12-4
TGTGCCAGCAGTTTCGCCCGGGGGGTAGCTGAAGCTTTCTTT
CASSFARGVAEAFF
>-|many|TRBJ2-5|TRBV28
TGTGCCAGCAAAAGACAGGATCAGGGCCAAGAGACCCAGTACTTC
CASKRQDQGQETQYF
>-|many|TRBJ1-1|TRBV12-3/TRBV12-4
TGTGCCAGCAGTTTATACCAGGGGAAGGACACTGAAGCTTTCTTT
CASSLYQGKDTEAFF
>-|many|TRBJ1-6|TRBV27
TGTGCCAGCAGTGGCTGGGACATTGCGGATTCACCCCTCCACTTT
CASSGWDIADSPLHF
>-|many|TRBJ2-1|TRBV12-3/TRBV12-4
TGTGCCAGCAGTTGGGGGATTTGGGCCGGGTTGTTCTTC
CASSWGIWAGLFF
>TRBD2|many|TRBJ2-2|TRBV28
TGTGCCACGTATCAAGCGGGGGAAATCACCGGGGAGCTGTTTTTT
CATYQAGEITGELFF
>-|many|TRBJ2-2|TRBV5-6
TGTGCCAGCAGCCCTGCTTGGGGGGACCGGGAGCTGTTTTTT
CASSPAWGDRELFF
>TRBD1|-|TRBJ2-1|TRBV7-2
TGTGCCAGCAGCTTAAGGACAGGATGGGGTGAGCAGTTCTTC
CASSLRTGWGEQFF
>TRBD1|many|TRBJ1-2|TRBV5-1
TGCGCCAGCAGCACCGGGACAGCCTATGGCTACACCTTC
CASSTGTAYGYTF
>TRBD1|many|TRBJ2-1|TRBV20-1
TGCAGTGCTAGGGAGGACAGGTACAATGAGCAGTTCTTC
CSAREDRYNEQFF
>-|-|TRBJ1-3|TRBV5-5
TGTGCCAGCAGCTGGGGGCAGAGAATCTCTGGAAACACCATATATTTT
CASSWGQRISGNTIYF
>TRBD2|many|TRBJ2-5|TRBV4-3
TGCGCCAGCAGCCTTAAAATAGCGGGAGGCCAAGAGACCCAGTACTTC
CASSLKIAGGQETQYF
>-|many|TRBJ1-4|TRBV6-5
TGTGCCAGCAGTTACAGGTCCAGGCCCAGGGGTGAAAAACTGTTTTTT
CASSYRSRPRGEKLFF
>-|-|TRBJ2-7|TRBV6-5
TGTGCCAGCAGTGCCCTCGGGGTCGAGCAGTACTTC
CASSALGVEQYF
>-|few|TRBJ2-7|TRBV10-2
TGCGCCAGCAGTGAGTCGGGATACGAGCAGTACTTC
CASSESGYEQYF
>TRBD2|few|TRBJ2-1|TRBV6-6
TGTGCCAGCAGGGGGACTAGCTCCACTGAGCAGTTCTTC
CASRGTSSTEQFF
>TRBD1|many|TRBJ2-1|TRBV5-1
TGCGCCAGCAGCTTGGATAAGGGGGCGCGCACCTACAATGAGCAGTTCTTC
CASSLDKGARTYNEQFF
>-|few|TRBJ1-2|TRBV10-3
TGTGCCATCAGTATTGGACAGTACTATGGCTACACCTTC
CAISIGQYYGYTF
>TRBD1|many|TRBJ1-5|TRBV20-1
TGCAGTGCTACCGGGACAGGGACGCTACAGCCCCAGCATTTT
CSATGTGTLQPQHF
>-|many|TRBJ2-1|TRBV29-1
TGCAGCGCCGGGAAAAACAATGAGCAGTTCTTC
CSAGKNNEQFF
>TRBD2|medium-sized|TRBJ2-1|TRBV3-1
TGTGCCAGCAGCCCAATAGCGGGAGGGCCGGATGAGCAGTTCTTC
CASSPIAGGPDEQFF
>-|many|TRBJ1-5|TRBV20-1
TGCAGTGCTAGAGATTGGGGGGCGCGGGGCCCTAATCAGCCCCAGCATTTT
CSARDWGARGPNQPQHF
>TRBD1|many|TRBJ2-7|TRBV4-1
TGCGCCAGCAGCCAAGGATGGACAGGGGCTCCCTACGAGCAGTACTTC
CASSQGWTGAPYEQYF
>TRBD1|few|TRBJ1-1|TRBV12-3/TRBV12-4
TGTGCCAGCAGGAACAGGGGGGGCGATGAAGCTTTCTTT
CASRNRGGDEAFF
>TRBD1|many|TRBJ2-3|TRBV5-1
TGCGCCAGCAGCTTGCTGGGACAGGGAGATACGCAGTATTTT
CASSLLGQGDTQYF
>-|many|TRBJ2-1|TRBV20-1
TGCAGTGCTAGACTCGCGCCGTTGTCCTACAATGAGCAGTTCTTC
CSARLAPLSYNEQFF
>-|-|TRBJ2-7|TRBV5-1
TGCGCCAGCAGCTTGAATGCCAGGGTGTTTTCCTACGAGCAGTACTTC
CASSLNARVFSYEQYF
>-|few|TRBJ1-6|TRBV12-3/TRBV12-4
TGTGCCAGCAGTCCACGACAGGTGCAATTCCTCCTCCACTTT
CASSPRQVQFLLHF
>-|many|TRBJ1-1|TRBV5-1
TGCGCCAGCCACTCACCTCACACTGAAGCTTTCTTT
CASHSPHTEAFF
>-|many|TRBJ2-7|TRBV6-5
TGTGCCAGCAGACCGACGGACCTTCTGTTTGAGCAGTACTTC
CASRPTDLLFEQYF
>-|few|TRBJ1-2|TRBV5-1
TGCGCCAGCAGCTTGGAACAGTATGGGGGCTACACCTTC
CASSLEQYGGYTF
>TRBD2|many|TRBJ2-1|TRBV6-1
TGTGCCAGCAGCCGACTAGCGGGAACCTACAATGAGCAGTTCTTC
CASSRLAGTYNEQFF
>-|-|TRBJ2-5|TRBV15
TGTGCCACCAGCAGACCCGTCCTAGAGACCCAGTACTTC
CATSRPVLETQYF
>-|-|TRBJ1-1|TRBV24-1
TGTGCCACCAGTGATTTGCTTATTTCTGGGCAGGCCACTGAAGCTTTCTTT
CATSDLLISGQATEAFF
>-|-|TRBJ1-5|TRBV24-1
TGTGGCGCCAGTGATTTGGGCAATCAGCCCCAGCATTTT
CGASDLGNQPQHF